This T cell receptor (beta chain) is from a study of blood T cell repertoires in COVID-19. Study overall: Both acute and convalescent COVID-19 samples were obtained from the United States, Italy and Spain. T cells, B-cell-depleted T cells, or PBMCs supplied cDNA or gDNA.

The CDR3 totals 15 residues. The V gene's germline CDR1 is LNHDA and CDR2 SQIVND (reference sequence). Between the trimmed V and J ends, which lost 3 bases and 3 bases, there was a span of 12 bases. In the original workflow: It was from reference gene primer amplification that nucleated cell counts were estimated. Data came from immunoSEQ multiplex PCR; TCRdb stores just in-frame clones and leaves some out. From that table come the V and J calls and clone size; the DNA was used to work out D and trimming. The data hold over 65,000 clones, with around nine tenths observed a single time. The genes are TRBV19 and TRBJ1-5; D is undetermined. This sequence was found in a human donor in a cohort sampled during active COVID-19. The material sequenced was peripheral blood. The CDR3 sequence: CASSIPGGNNQPQHF. The CDR3 DNA follows: TGTGCCAGTAGTATCCCCGGAGGGAACAATCAGCCCCAGCATTTT.